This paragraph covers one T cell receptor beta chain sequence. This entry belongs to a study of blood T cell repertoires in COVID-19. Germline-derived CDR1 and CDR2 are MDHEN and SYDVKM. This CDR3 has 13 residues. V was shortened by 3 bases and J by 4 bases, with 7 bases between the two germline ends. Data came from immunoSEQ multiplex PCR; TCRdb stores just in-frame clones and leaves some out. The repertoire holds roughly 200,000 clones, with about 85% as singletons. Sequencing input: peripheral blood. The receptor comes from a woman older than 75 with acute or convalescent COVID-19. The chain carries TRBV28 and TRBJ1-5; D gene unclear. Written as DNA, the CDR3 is TGTGCCAGCAGTTTGGTCAGAAATCAGCCCCAGCATTTT. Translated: CASSLVRNQPQHF.